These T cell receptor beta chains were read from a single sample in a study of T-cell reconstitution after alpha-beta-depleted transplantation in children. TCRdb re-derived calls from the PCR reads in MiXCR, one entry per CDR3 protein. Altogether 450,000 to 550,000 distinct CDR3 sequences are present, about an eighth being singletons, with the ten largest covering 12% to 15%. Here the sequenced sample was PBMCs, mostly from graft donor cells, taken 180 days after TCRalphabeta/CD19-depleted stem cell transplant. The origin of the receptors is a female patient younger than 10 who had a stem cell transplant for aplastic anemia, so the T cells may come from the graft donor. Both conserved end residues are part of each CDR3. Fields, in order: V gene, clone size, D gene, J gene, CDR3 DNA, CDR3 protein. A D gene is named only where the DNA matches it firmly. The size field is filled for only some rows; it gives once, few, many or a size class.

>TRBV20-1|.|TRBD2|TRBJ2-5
TGCAGGACTAGCGGGGGGATGGAGACCCAGTACTTC
CRTSGGMETQYF
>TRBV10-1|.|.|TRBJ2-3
TGCGCCAGCAGCGAGCGGAGCACAGATACGCAGTATTTT
CASSERSTDTQYF
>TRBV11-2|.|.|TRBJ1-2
TGTGCCAGCAGCTTATACGCCGCGGATTCCGACAGGAGTATCTATGGCTACACCTTC
CASSLYAADSDRSIYGYTF
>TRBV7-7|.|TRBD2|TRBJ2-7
TGTGCCAGCAGCCCTACTGAGGGACTAGCGGTGTTGGGAGGGAACGAGCAGTACTTC
CASSPTEGLAVLGGNEQYF
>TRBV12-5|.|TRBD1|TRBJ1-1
TGTGCTAGTGGTTTGGCCCGCACCGGGACAGGGGGCGAACCGAACACTGAAGCTTTCTTT
CASGLARTGTGGEPNTEAFF
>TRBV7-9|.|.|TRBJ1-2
TGTGCCAGCAGCCCCGGGGTTATAGGCTACACCTTC
CASSPGVIGYTF
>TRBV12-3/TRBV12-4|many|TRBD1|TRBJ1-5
TGTGCCAGCACCCCAAGACAGGGGGCTCAGCCCCAGCATTTT
CASTPRQGAQPQHF
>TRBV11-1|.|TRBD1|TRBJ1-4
TGTGCCAGCAGCTTAAGGTTAGGATGGACAGGGACGTCGGGGAATGAAAAACTGTTTTTT
CASSLRLGWTGTSGNEKLFF
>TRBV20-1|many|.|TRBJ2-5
TGCAGTGCGCTTAGGGGGTTCGGCGGAGAGACCCAGTACTTC
CSALRGFGGETQYF
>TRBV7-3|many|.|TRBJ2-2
TGTGCCAGCAGCTTAACCCCCCAGACGAACACCGGGGAGCTGTTTTTT
CASSLTPQTNTGELFF
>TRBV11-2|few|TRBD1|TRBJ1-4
TGTGCCAGCAGCTTAGTTGGGACAGGAATTTCTAATGAAAAACTGTTTTTT
CASSLVGTGISNEKLFF
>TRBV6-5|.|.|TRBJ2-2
TGTGCCAGCAGTTACTCCGGGGCCCGGACCGGGGAGCTGTTTTTT
CASSYSGARTGELFF
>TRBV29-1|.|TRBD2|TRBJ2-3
TGCAGCGTGGGGACAGCCCCCGGACTAGCGGGAGGGTCCGGTACGCAGTATTTT
CSVGTAPGLAGGSGTQYF
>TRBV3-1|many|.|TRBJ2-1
TGTGCCAGCAGCCAAGTTGGGGGTGGGAGTGAGCAGTTCTTC
CASSQVGGGSEQFF
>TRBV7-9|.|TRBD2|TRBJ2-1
TGTGCCAGCAGCTGGGGATCGGTAGCGGGAGGTGAGCAGTTCTTC
CASSWGSVAGGEQFF
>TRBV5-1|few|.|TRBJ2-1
TGCGCCAGCAGCTCACACCGGATGGATGAGCAGTTCTTC
CASSSHRMDEQFF
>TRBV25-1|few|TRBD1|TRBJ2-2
TGTGCCAGCAGTGAATTGGGCCCGAGCAGGGGGCACACCGGGGAGCTGTTTTTT
CASSELGPSRGHTGELFF
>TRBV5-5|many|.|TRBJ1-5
TGTGCCAGCAGCTCGGGGGGCAGTTACAGCAATCAGCCCCAGCATTTT
CASSSGGSYSNQPQHF
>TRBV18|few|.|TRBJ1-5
TGTGCCAGCTCACCACCGCACAGGGTGGTGCCCCAGCATTTT
CASSPPHRVVPQHF
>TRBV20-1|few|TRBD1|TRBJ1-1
TGCAGTGCTAGAGAGGGGACAGGGGTGAACACTGAAGCTTTCTTT
CSAREGTGVNTEAFF
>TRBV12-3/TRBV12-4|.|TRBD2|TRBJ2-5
TGTGCCAGCAGCATCCGGGAGGGCCTTTGGACCCAGTACTTC
CASSIREGLWTQYF
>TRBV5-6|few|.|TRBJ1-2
TGTGCCAGCAGACTGCAAAACTATGGCTACACCTTC
CASRLQNYGYTF
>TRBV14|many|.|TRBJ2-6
TGTGCCAGCAGCCAGGAGTGGAGGAGCTCTGGGGCCAACGTCCTGACTTTC
CASSQEWRSSGANVLTF
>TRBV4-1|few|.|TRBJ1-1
TGCGCCAGCAGCCAATTCAGGGTCACTGAAGCTTTCTTT
CASSQFRVTEAFF
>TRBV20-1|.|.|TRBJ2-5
TGCAGTGCTAGAGGAGTAAGCGGGCTGACCCAAGAGACCCAGTACTTC
CSARGVSGLTQETQYF
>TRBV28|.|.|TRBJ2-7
TGTGCCAGCAGCGTCCAGGGCCCAACCTACGAGCAGTACTTC
CASSVQGPTYEQYF
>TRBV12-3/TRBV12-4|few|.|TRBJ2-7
TGTGCCAGCAGTTTAGCGTTTTCCGCCAGCGAGCAGTACTTC
CASSLAFSASEQYF
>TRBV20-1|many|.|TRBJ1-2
TGCAGTGCTGCAGGAATTAACTATGGCTACACCTTC
CSAAGINYGYTF
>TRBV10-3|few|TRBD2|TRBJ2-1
TGTGCCATCAGACAAAGCGGGAGTGGCCATGAGCAGTTCTTC
CAIRQSGSGHEQFF
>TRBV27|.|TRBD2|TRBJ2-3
TGTGCCAGCAGATCCCAACCTGGACTAGCCGGATGGGATACGCAGTATTTT
CASRSQPGLAGWDTQYF
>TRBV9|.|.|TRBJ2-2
TGTGCCAGCACCGTAGTCTCCGTCACCGGGGAGCTGTTTTTT
CASTVVSVTGELFF
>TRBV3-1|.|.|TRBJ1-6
TGTGCCAGCAGTCGGGACAACTCCAATTCACCCCTCCACTTT
CASSRDNSNSPLHF
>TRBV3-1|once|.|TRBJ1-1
TGTGCTACCAGCCAAGTGCTTCGGCGGGACACTGAAGCTTTCTTT
CATSQVLRRDTEAFF
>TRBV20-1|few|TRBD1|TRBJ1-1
TGCAGTGCTAAGACACTTAACAGGGGGCGGACTGAAGCTTTCTTT
CSAKTLNRGRTEAFF
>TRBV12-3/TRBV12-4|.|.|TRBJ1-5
TGTGCCAGCAGTTTAGCAAAAAATCAGCCCCAGCATTTT
CASSLAKNQPQHF
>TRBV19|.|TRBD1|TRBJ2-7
TGTGCCAGTAGTATCCTAGACAGGGGGAACGAGCAGTACTTC
CASSILDRGNEQYF
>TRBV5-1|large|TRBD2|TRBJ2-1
TGTGCCAGCAGCTTGGGACTAGCTGACTACAATGAGCAGTTCTTC
CASSLGLADYNEQFF
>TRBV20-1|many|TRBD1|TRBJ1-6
TGCAGTGCTAGAGCCGCGGGGACAGGGGGTAGTTCACCCCTCCACTTT
CSARAAGTGGSSPLHF
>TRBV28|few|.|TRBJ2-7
TGTGCCAGCTCAGACAGGGAGCAGTACTTC
CASSDREQYF
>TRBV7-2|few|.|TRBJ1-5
TGTGCCAGCGAACCCTTCGGCAGGGATCAGCCCCAGCATTTT
CASEPFGRDQPQHF
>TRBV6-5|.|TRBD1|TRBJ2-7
TGTGCCAGCAGTAACGACAGGGGGCGAACGGGGTCCTACGAGCAGTACTTC
CASSNDRGRTGSYEQYF
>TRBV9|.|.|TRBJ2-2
TGTGCCAGCACTTTCGTACGGGAGCTGTTTTTT
CASTFVRELFF
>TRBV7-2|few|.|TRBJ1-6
TGTGCCAGCAGCTTAGCGACCGGCTCCTATAATTCACCCCTCCACTTT
CASSLATGSYNSPLHF
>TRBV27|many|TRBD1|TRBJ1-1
TGTGCCAGCAGGCCTAGGAATTGGGACAGCAACACTGAAGCTTTCTTT
CASRPRNWDSNTEAFF
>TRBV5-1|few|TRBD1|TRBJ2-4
TGCGCCAGCAGCTTCGACAGGGGGCCCACCAAAAACATTCAGTACTTC
CASSFDRGPTKNIQYF
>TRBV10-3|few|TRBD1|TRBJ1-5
TGTGCCATCAGTGGGACCGGGACAGATCAGCCCCAGCATTTT
CAISGTGTDQPQHF
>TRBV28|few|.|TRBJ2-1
TGTGCCAGCAGTTTTGGGGGGGCCCACAATGAGCAGTTCTTC
CASSFGGAHNEQFF
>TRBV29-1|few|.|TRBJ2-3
TGCAGCGTTGAAGATGCTGAGTGGTCAAGCACAGATACGCAGTATTTT
CSVEDAEWSSTDTQYF
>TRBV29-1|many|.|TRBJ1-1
TGCAGCGTTGTAGGGGACCGACCATTGAACACTGAAGCTTTCTTT
CSVVGDRPLNTEAFF
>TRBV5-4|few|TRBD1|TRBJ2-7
TGTGCCAGCGGGCTCGCCACAGGGGTTCTCGAGCAGTACTTC
CASGLATGVLEQYF
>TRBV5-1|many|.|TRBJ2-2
TGCGCCAGCAGTCGAGGGACGCGAGGGCTGTTTTTT
CASSRGTRGLFF
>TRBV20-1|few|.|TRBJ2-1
TGCAGTGCTAGAGGGCAGGGCCAACCCTACAATGAGCAGTTCTTC
CSARGQGQPYNEQFF
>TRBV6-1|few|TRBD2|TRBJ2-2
TGTGCCAGCATAGCGGGGAGCCTCAGGGGTTGGACCGGGGAGCTGTTTTTT
CASIAGSLRGWTGELFF
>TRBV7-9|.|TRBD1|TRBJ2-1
TGTGCCAGCAGCTTGAAAGGGACAGGGGAATTCAATGAGCAGTTCTTC
CASSLKGTGEFNEQFF
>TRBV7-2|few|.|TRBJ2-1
TGTGCCAGCAGCTTAGGAATAAGGGTGGGCAATGAGCAGTTCTTC
CASSLGIRVGNEQFF